This entry features one T cell receptor beta chain sequence. The antigen it recognizes is unknown. According to the germline V gene, CDR1 reads SGHRS and CDR2 reads YFSETQ. From the cysteine through the phenylalanine, the CDR3 covers 18 amino acids. No DNA has been recorded. This specimen comes from a study of CXCR3-negative and CXCR3-positive naive CD8 T cells (dated by TCRdb to the late 2010s). Context from the whole study: In total, 130 million to 150 million TRB reads were obtained, which works out to roughly 1.5 +/- 0.3 million reads per library. Diversity and physicochemical repertoire analyses covered some ten donors pooled from two independent experiments. For the TRBV-TRBJ cluster analysis, the naive subsets came from 5 donors, while the memory cells came from 3 donors.

Each CD8+ T cell subset was flow-sorted in triplicate, with 250,000 to 350,000 cells per subset placed directly into RLT lysis buffer. To exclude memory contaminants, naive CD8+ T cells were stringently defined as CD45RO-CCR7+CD27+CD95-. Peripheral blood mononuclear cells were isolated from buffy coats by standard density gradient centrifugation. A FACSAria III was used to flow-sort naive CD8+ T cells into CXCR3-negative and CXCR3-positive populations. Total RNA was extracted from sorted cells using an RNeasy Mini Kit. Broad study findings and their caveats: Within the same donor, TRBV-TRBJ usage looked similar between naive CXCR3-negative and CXCR3-positive cells, but memory cells had distinct patterns. Because surface CD5, which has been linked to self-reactivity in mice, was comparable between naive subsets, TCR interaction strength was also inferred from TRB CDR3 physicochemical properties. Comparably high repertoire diversity was found in both naive subsets, whereas much lower repertoire diversity was found in memory CD8+ T cells. Compared with CXCR3-negative naive cells, CXCR3-positive naive cells had TRB CDR3s with higher hydrophobicity (lower Kidera factor 4), lower energy, and higher strength and volume indices. Freshly isolated PBMCs were used for most assays because CXCR3 expression partially decreased after cryopreservation.

These reads were obtained on a NextSeq 550. The Human TCR Profiling Kit (MiLaboratory) was used to prepare UMI-labeled 5' RACE TRB cDNA libraries. The full amount of extracted RNA was used for cDNA synthesis, and the full amount of resulting cDNA was used for PCR amplification. Libraries were prepared in parallel with an identical number of PCR cycles. The published analysis was carried out like this. About 54,000 +/- 9,700 unique UMI-labeled TRB cDNA molecules per library were extracted with MIGEC and MiXCR, with at least two reads per UMI required. Each library averaged 40,000 +/- 10,000 functional in-frame TRB CDR3 nucleotide clonotypes without stop codons. After downsampling to 5000 UMI-labeled TRB molecules per sample, diversity metrics, including normalized Shannon-Wiener and Chao1, were computed in VDJtools. For the central five CDR3 residues, VDJtools calculated physicochemical properties weighted by clonotype size, namely interaction energy, strength, volume and Kidera factor 4. With the reads reprocessed by TCRdb, a single entry stands for each CDR3 protein sequence and no DNA is reported. In this record, the V and J calls reflect TCRdb's handling and not the investigators' own analysis. The sample's table lists a count of tens of thousands of distinct CDR3 sequences. The top ten clonotypes cover 0.5% to 0.55% of the sample.

The chain joins TRBV5-1 to TRBJ2-7; TCRdb's D call of TRBD1 is untestable without DNA. The TCR originated in a human donor in good health. Some clones in this sample may be carry-over from other donors' samples. The sequencing sample was made of naive CXCR3+ CD8+ T cells from blood. Explained via the paper, the cell subset or site label denotes: CD45RO-CCR7+CD27+CD95- naive CD8+ T cells expressing CXCR3 (TNR3+). The CDR3 sequence is CASSPQGPGDSRSYEQYF.